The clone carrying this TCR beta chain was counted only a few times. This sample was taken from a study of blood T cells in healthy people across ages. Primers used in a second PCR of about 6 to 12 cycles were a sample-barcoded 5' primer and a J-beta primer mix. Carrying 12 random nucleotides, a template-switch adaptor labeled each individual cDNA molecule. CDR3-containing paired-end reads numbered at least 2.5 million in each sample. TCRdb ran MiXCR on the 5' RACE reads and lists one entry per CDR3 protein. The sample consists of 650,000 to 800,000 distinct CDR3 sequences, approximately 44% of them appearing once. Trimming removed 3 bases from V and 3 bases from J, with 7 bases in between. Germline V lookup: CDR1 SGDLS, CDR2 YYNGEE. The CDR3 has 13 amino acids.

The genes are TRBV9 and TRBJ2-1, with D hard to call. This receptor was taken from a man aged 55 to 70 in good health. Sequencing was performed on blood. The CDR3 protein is CASSARNYNEQFF. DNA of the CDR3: TGTGCCAGCAGCGCCCGAAACTACAATGAGCAGTTCTTC.